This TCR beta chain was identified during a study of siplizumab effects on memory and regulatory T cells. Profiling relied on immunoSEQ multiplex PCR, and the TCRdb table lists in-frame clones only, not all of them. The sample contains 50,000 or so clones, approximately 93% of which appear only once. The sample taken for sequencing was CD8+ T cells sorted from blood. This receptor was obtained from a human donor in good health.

CDR3 loop: CASSQERGLAGETQYF. CDR3 sequence (DNA): TGTGCCAGCAGCCAAGAAAGGGGGCTAGCGGGAGAGACCCAGTACTTC. The chain carries TRBV4-2 and TRBJ2-5; maybe TRBD2 (8 bases). The germline gives CDR1 LGHNA, CDR2 YNFKEQ. Trimming left V 0 bases short and J 4 bases short, with 15 bases between. The CDR3 is 16 amino acids.